The sequence of this T cell receptor beta chain was determined in a study of early stage breast cancer tumors. CDR3 length: 13 residues. The germline V and J ends were trimmed by 3 bases and 1 base, with 7 bases remaining between them. CDR1 is LNHDA and CDR2 is SQIVND in the germline V gene (reference sequence). Study-level findings and limits: Commonly generated sequences made up most enriched TCRB sequences shared between patients. Chain pairing and CD4, CD8 or FOXP3 expression were not captured.

Clones were sequenced by immunoSEQ multiplex PCR, and TCRdb holds only the in-frame ones, with some missing. The repertoire holds roughly 21,000 clones, 76% seen once, with 25% to 35% in the top ten. A note on this clone: What it binds is not known.

The source of this sequence is a person between 60 and 70 years old with breast cancer. The sample comprised blood. The chain uses TRBV19 and TRBJ2-7, with no clear D. CDR3 in DNA: TGTGCCAGTAGTATGGGTTCATCCTACGAGCAGTACTTC. Its protein product is CASSMGSSYEQYF.